The 27 T cell receptor beta chains below come from one sample, sequenced in a study of CD8 T cells in ankylosing spondylitis. TCRdb reprocessed the 5' RACE reads via MiXCR and lists one record per CDR3 protein. The sample consists of tens of thousands of distinct CDR3 sequences, approximately 5.3% of them appearing once. The sequenced sample was blood, either unsorted or a sorted T cell fraction (not recorded which). The source is a male donor with ankylosing spondylitis or in good health (not recorded which).

This clonotype has at least ten counts. The chain uses TRBV7-7 and TRBJ1-3; D ambiguous. Germline values: CDR1 SSHAT, CDR2 FNYEAQ (reference sequence). This CDR3 region has 14 residues. Trimming shortened V by 1 base and J by 8 bases, and 12 bases separated the two germline ends. CDR3 bases: TGTGCCAGCAGCTTAGGGCAGAGTGCTGACACCATATATTTT. This codes for CASSLGQSADTIYF.

This clonotype was counted ten times or more. The chain carries TRBV7-9 and TRBJ2-7; the D gene is possibly TRBD2 (6 bases). In germline, CDR1 is SEHNR, CDR2 FQNEAQ (reference sequence). With 1 base removed from V and 11 bases from J, the gap between germline ends came to 15 bases. The CDR3 totals 13 residues. CDR3 residues: CASSLDRLGEEYF. The CDR3 nucleotides are TGTGCCAGCAGCTTAGATCGTTTAGGGGAGGAGTACTTC.

This clonotype appeared many times. The CDR3 bases are TGTGCCAGCAGTTCACAGGGGTCTGGCTACACCTTC. Protein product: CASSSQGSGYTF. The chain couples TRBV27 to TRBJ1-2; TRBD1 aligns across 7 bases. In germline, CDR1 is MNHEY, CDR2 SMNVEV (reference sequence). The V and J ends lost 4 bases and 7 bases, in that order; junction bases with no gene match: 3. This CDR3 has 12 amino acids.

This clonotype was detected ten times or more. Written as DNA, the CDR3 is TGCGCCAGCAGCTTGGATGGAGGCCCGGGTAGGGGCTACACCTTC. Protein product: CASSLDGGPGRGYTF. V is TRBV5-1 and J is TRBJ1-2; D unclear. V was clipped by 0 bases and J by 8 bases, with 17 bases between them. The CDR3 loop spans 15 amino acids. Germline-derived CDR1 and CDR2 are SGHRS and YFSETQ.

This clonotype was seen ten or more times. The V gene is TRBV20-1, the J gene TRBJ2-3, with D unresolved. The CDR3 runs to 11 residues. Germline values: CDR1 DFQATT, CDR2 SNEGSKA (reference sequence). V dropped 5 bases and J dropped 4 bases, with 7 bases sitting between them. CDR3 bases: TGCAGTGCTCACTACGCAGATACGCAGTATTTT. Residues: CSAHYADTQYF.

This clonotype was seen ten or more times. The chain recombines TRBV5-1 with TRBJ2-3, with 10 positions matching TRBD1. J lost 4 bases, V lost 3 bases, and 8 bases had no gene match. Per germline, CDR1 SGHRS and CDR2 YFSETQ. This CDR3 contains 16 residues. The CDR3 region is CASSSGQGLYADTQYF. CDR3 DNA: TGCGCCAGCAGCTCGGGACAGGGGCTATATGCAGATACGCAGTATTTT.

This clonotype appeared many times. The chain employs TRBV5-5 and TRBJ1-6; D gene ambiguous. V was cut by 3 bases and J by 14 bases, with 18 bases left in between. CDR3 length equals 14 residues. CDR1 SGHKS and CDR2 YYEKEE come from the germline V gene (reference sequence). The DNA of the CDR3 is TGTGCCAGCAGCTCGCGCCAAGGGAGGGAGTCCCTCCACTTT. Amino acid sequence: CASSSRQGRESLHF.

This clonotype was detected ten times or more. This chain uses TRBV9 with TRBJ2-1; maybe TRBD2 (6 bases). V was trimmed by 0 bases and J by 7 bases, leaving 14 bases between them. Germline V gene lookup returns CDR1 SGDLS and CDR2 YYNGEE. The CDR3 length is 15 residues. In DNA, the CDR3 is TGTGCCAGCAGCGTAGGCGGGGCCGTGTGGAATGAGCAGTTCTTC. It translates to CASSVGGAVWNEQFF.

In this sample, this clonotype turned up many times. This sequence joins TRBV2 and TRBJ2-1; 7 bases are shared with TRBD2. The CDR3 is 16 amino acids. The germline V gene encodes CDR1 SNHLY and CDR2 FYNNEI. V lost 5 bases, J lost 8 bases, and 15 bases stayed unmatched. The CDR3 DNA reads as TGTGCCAGCAGTCCGGGACTATGGTCGTGGAGCGATGAGCAGTTCTTC. Translating it yields CASSPGLWSWSDEQFF.

This clonotype was counted at least ten times. V is TRBV5-1 and J is TRBJ1-5; no firm D call. The CDR3 length is 13 residues. Per germline, CDR1 SGHRS and CDR2 YFSETQ. Trimming removed 4 bases at V and 1 base at J, with 6 bases between. The CDR3 reads CASSEYSNQPQHF. The CDR3 region has the DNA TGCGCCAGCAGCGAGTACAGCAATCAGCCCCAGCATTTT.

This clonotype was observed at least ten times. The gene calls are TRBV6-2 or TRBV6-3 and TRBJ2-3; TRBD2 matches 10 bases. The trim removed 6 bases at V and 1 base at J, leaving 7 bases unmatched. The CDR3 extends over 16 amino acids. Germline V gives CDR1 MNHEY, CDR2 SVGEGT. CDR3 sequence reads: CASRAAGTSGTDTQYF. CDR3 coding DNA: TGTGCCAGCAGGGCAGCCGGGACTAGCGGCACAGATACGCAGTATTTT.

At least ten counts were recorded for this clonotype. The chain has TRBV6-5 and TRBJ2-1; 9 nucleotides match TRBD2. This CDR3 has 17 residues. The V gene's germline CDR1 is MNHEY and CDR2 SVGAGI. V trimming: 0 bases; J trimming: 4 bases; junction bases outside the gene matches: 7. In DNA, the CDR3 is TGTGCCAGCAGTTACTCCCCAGCGGGGGGATTATACAATGAGCAGTTCTTC. Protein: CASSYSPAGGLYNEQFF.

In regard to this clonotype: Compared with germline, one end of the junction differs, possibly owing to a read error. The chain has TRBV4-3 and TRBJ2-5; D uncertain. This CDR3 has 14 amino acids. Germline V gene lookup returns CDR1 LGHNA and CDR2 YSLEER. Here the CDR3 DNA reads TGCGCCAGCAACCAAGGAACGGGTGGAGAGACCCAGTACTTC. Encoded protein: CASNQGTGGETQYF.

This clonotype was observed at least ten times. The rearrangement uses TRBV2 and TRBJ1-5; D remains ambiguous. Germline V gives CDR1 SNHLY, CDR2 FYNNEI. The CDR3 is made up of 11 amino acids. V lost 4 bases, J lost 5 bases, and 3 bases lay in between. The CDR3: CASSVDQPQHF. CDR3 nucleotides: TGTGCCAGCAGTGTTGATCAGCCCCAGCATTTT.

This clonotype has at least ten counts. The V and J genes are TRBV20-1 and TRBJ1-2; D gene uncertain. Germline V lookup: CDR1 DFQATT, CDR2 SNEGSKA (reference sequence). The CDR3 contains 13 residues. V was shortened by 6 bases and J by 7 bases, with 18 bases between the two germline ends. CDR3 DNA sequence: TGCAGTGCCGACCACTTAACAGCGGGTGGCTACACCTTC. It is translated as CSADHLTAGGYTF.

This clonotype was observed a few times. The chain has TRBV7-8 and TRBJ1-2; 11 nucleotides align to TRBD1. Per germline, CDR1 SGHVS and CDR2 FQNEAQ. CDR3 length equals 16 residues. V lost 5 bases and J lost 4; bases outside the gene matches: 9. Here the CDR3 DNA reads TGTGCCAGCAGCCCGAGGGACAGGGGGGATGCCTATGGCTACACCTTC. It encodes CASSPRDRGDAYGYTF.

This clonotype has at least ten counts. In DNA form, the CDR3 reads TGTGCCAGCAGTTACTACGAGACTAGCGGGGGGCTAAGCACAGATACGCAGTATTTT. Protein sequence: CASSYYETSGGLSTDTQYF. V gene TRBV6-5 combines with J gene TRBJ2-3; the match to TRBD2 covers 13 bases. Germline V gene lookup returns CDR1 MNHEY and CDR2 SVGAGI. The CDR3 is 19 amino acids. The V segment lost 1 base and the J segment 0 bases; nucleotides outside the gene matches: 7.

This clonotype was found many times. In DNA, the CDR3 is TGCGCCAGCAGCCAAGGGACTAGCGGGGACTATCACAATGAGCAGTTCTTC. Protein product: CASSQGTSGDYHNEQFF. The rearrangement joins TRBV4-3 to TRBJ2-1; 12 bases align to TRBD2. The CDR3 is 17 amino acids. V was clipped by 1 base and J by 5 bases; unmatched bases: 6. CDR1 and CDR2 (germline): LGHNA, YSLEER.

In its sample, this clonotype was seen many times. The chain combines TRBV15 with TRBJ2-7; 11 bases match TRBD1. The CDR3 is made up of 15 amino acids. V trimming: 0 bases; J trimming: 4 bases; junction bases outside the gene matches: 2. CDR1 and CDR2 from the germline V gene are LNHNV and YYDKDF (reference sequence). CDR3 sequence reads: CATSREGTGGYEQYF. CDR3 bases: TGTGCCACCAGCAGAGAGGGGACAGGGGGTTACGAGCAGTACTTC.

This clonotype was seen repeatedly, ten times or more. The chain carries TRBV12-3 or TRBV12-4 and TRBJ2-7; TRBD1 agrees at 9 bases. The CDR3 loop spans 15 amino acids. The junction had 8 bases not matched to a gene; V was cut back by 6 bases and J by 2 bases. CDR3 region: CASRSGGTGTYEQYF. The DNA for the CDR3 is TGTGCCAGCAGGTCCGGAGGGACAGGGACCTACGAGCAGTACTTC.

This clonotype was counted ten times or more. The J gene is TRBJ2-1, the V gene TRBV29-1, with 7 bases lining up with TRBD2. Germline V gives CDR1 SQVTM, CDR2 ANQGSEA. J lost 5 bases, V lost 7 bases, and 14 bases had no gene match. The CDR3 extends over 15 amino acids. The CDR3 loop reads CSALVRTRIDNEQFF. CDR3 DNA: TGCAGCGCGCTCGTCAGGACTAGGATAGACAATGAGCAGTTCTTC.

In its sample, this clonotype was seen many times. The rearrangement joins TRBV5-1 to TRBJ2-1, with unresolved D. This CDR3 has 15 residues. CDR1 and CDR2 from the germline V gene are SGHRS and YFSETQ. Trimming removed 0 bases at V and 0 bases at J, with 7 bases between. CDR3: CASSLEIYSYNEQFF. CDR3 nucleotides: TGCGCCAGCAGCTTGGAAATTTACTCCTACAATGAGCAGTTCTTC.

This clonotype was recorded many times. The chain uses TRBV7-6 and TRBJ2-5, with a weak D call TRBD2 (6 bases). V lost 1 base, J lost 5 bases, and 17 bases lay in between. Germline CDR1 reads SGHVS; CDR2 reads FNYEAQ. The CDR3 has 16 residues. In DNA form, the CDR3 reads TGTGCCAGCAGCTTAGGTCCTGGTCCTGCGGGGGAGACCCAGTACTTC. This codes for CASSLGPGPAGETQYF.

The V and J genes are TRBV7-2 and TRBJ1-2, with 7 bases fitting TRBD1. There are 13 residues in the CDR3. J gave up 8 bases and V 4 bases, and 7 bases lay outside the gene matches. Germline values: CDR1 SGHTA, CDR2 FQGNSA. The chain's CDR3 is CASSSQGRSGYTF. DNA for the CDR3: TGTGCCAGCAGCTCACAGGGGAGAAGCGGCTACACCTTC. The full variable domain, its missing parts supplied by reference TRBV7-2 and TRBJ1-2, is GAGVSQSPSNKVTEKGKDVELRCDPISGHTALYWYRQSLGQGLEFLIYFQGNSAPDKSGLPSDRFSAERTGGSVSTLTIQRTQQEDSAVYLCASSSQGRSGYTFGSGTRLTVV.

Ten or more counts support this clonotype. V usage is TRBV5-6 and J usage is TRBJ1-1, with D unclear. CDR3 length: 14 amino acids. Germline CDR1 is SGHDT and CDR2 is YYEEEE. V lost 4 bases and J lost 6, with 16 bases in between. The CDR3 loop reads CASSPDGRSAEAFF. CDR3 nucleotide sequence: TGTGCCAGCAGCCCTGATGGGCGGAGCGCTGAAGCTTTCTTT.

In this sample, this clonotype turned up many times. V gene TRBV20-1 combines with J gene TRBJ2-7, with D hard to call. V gave up 3 bases and J gave up 6 bases, with 6 bases separating them. CDR3 length equals 10 residues. Germline V gene lookup returns CDR1 DFQATT and CDR2 SNEGSKA (reference sequence). The CDR3 is CSARWSEQYF. The CDR3 DNA is TGCAGTGCTAGGTGGAGCGAGCAGTACTTC.

There are a few counts of this clonotype. The rearrangement links TRBV7-9 to TRBJ1-5; D remains unclear. The CDR3 loop spans 13 amino acids. In germline, CDR1 is SEHNR, CDR2 FQNEAQ (reference sequence). The V gene lost 8 bases and the J gene lost 6 bases, with 14 bases spanning the gap. CDR3 in amino acids: CASSISIGQPQHF. The CDR3, as DNA: TGTGCCAGCTCTATATCCATTGGTCAGCCCCAGCATTTT.